Described below is a single T cell receptor (beta chain) sequence and its context. Its target antigen remains unknown. No much larger clonotype is one base removed from it; base qualities were not supplied. In the prospective study, participants were roughly 18 to 100 years old, resided in about two dozen geographic areas of the United States, and were enrolled through a virtual design. In the prospective study, participants were assigned to cohorts based on the clinical history participants reported in a screening survey and a study questionnaire. In the prospective study, whole blood, serum and a nasopharyngeal or oropharyngeal swab were collected from each participant by mobile phlebotomists. Over an approximately two-month period, participants in the prospective study had the option of providing additional blood draws and questionnaires. Before DNA extraction, prospective study blood samples were shipped either frozen or at room temperature.

The CDR3 runs 13 amino acids, cysteine and phenylalanine included. Here the CDR3 DNA is all that survives: 39 bases in frame from base 1. V is pared back by 5 bases and J by 7 bases, with 14 bases lying between the germline termini. Reading the germline V gene gives CDR1 SGHAT and CDR2 FQNNGV. The immunoSEQ Assay, a bias-controlled multiplex PCR, was used to amplify TCRbeta CDR3 regions from genomic DNA. The source study handled its data this way. Within the assay, amplification of reference gene primers was used to estimate how many nucleated cells each sample contained. Sequence reads were collapsed and filtered to measure the absolute abundance of every unique TCRbeta CDR3 rearrangement. For each sample, productive Simpson clonality was calculated as the square root of Simpson's diversity index across productive rearrangements. TCRdb re-hosts the immuneACCESS table, in-frame sequences only. Its copies lack some clones; in the studies checked, an unresolved V gene accounts for under half of them, and the cause for the rest is not known. That table furnishes V, J and clone size, whereas the DNA furnished D and trimming. The sample includes some 140,000 clones, with roughly 80% observed a single time. The leading ten clones occupy around 5.5% of the sample.

The sample belongs to a study of blood T cell repertoires in COVID-19 (dated by TCRdb to 2019 to 2021). Context from the whole study: The collaborator samples originated in the United States, Italy and Spain and spanned the acute and convalescent phases of COVID-19. The samples were drawn from two sources: the first 160 participants of the ongoing ImmuneRACE study, and 1,000 to 1,500 subjects contributed by 6 global collaborators. A freely available public database, intended as a resource for researchers studying the immune response to SARS-CoV-2, is where the repertoires were released. A de-identified subject ID, COVID-19 status, age in years and sex were almost always included in the sample metadata. The prospective study material was composed of cDNA or gDNA derived from T cells, B-cell-depleted T cells, or PBMCs. Where HLA class I and class II types were available, the types were taken from metadata supplied by the sample provider, not from assay-based typing. The dataset comprised deeply sampled blood TCRbeta repertoires from subjects exposed to, actively infected with, or recovered from COVID-19.

On the study overall, not on this receptor specifically: How much clinical and demographic metadata was included differed by source and by participant, and the metadata was provided uncurated.

The TCR originated in a man aged 35-49 years with acute COVID-19. Rearrangement joined TRBV11-2 to TRBJ1-1; too little of a D gene remains to name it. Material: PBMCs or T cells enriched from blood (not recorded which). CDR3 reads: CASSAPAGFEAFF. DNA sequence: TGTGCCAGCAGCGCCCCGGCGGGGTTTGAAGCTTTCTTT. The full variable domain, with segments outside the CDR3 supplied by the reference TRBV11-2 and TRBJ1-1 proteins, appears as EAGVAQSPRYKIIEKRQSVAFWCNPISGHATLYWYQQILGQGPKLLIQFQNNGVVDDSQLPKDRFSAERLKGVDSTLKIQPAKLEDSAVYLCASSAPAGFEAFFGQGTRLTVV.